The clone carrying this TCR beta chain has only a few counts. The antigen is undetermined. Germline trimming cut 0 bases from V and 1 base from J; bases unmatched to any gene: 13. The CDR3 covers 19 residues. Germline CDR1 LGHNA, CDR2 YSLEER. This sample was taken from a study of CD8 T cells in ankylosing spondylitis. Study-level findings and limits: Reported data indicate significant enrichment of disease-linked clones within matched ankylosing spondylitis synovial fluid. Several of the motif variants were reported before in synovial fluid and blood from reactive arthritis. Disease-linked clones displayed a CD8+ phenotype and appeared relatively rarely in peripheral blood. There was a TCR beta motif, made of several highly homologous variants, that appeared characteristic of ankylosing spondylitis blood.

Quantitative 5'-RACE with molecular barcodes produced the TCR beta libraries. TCRdb re-derived calls from the 5' RACE reads in MiXCR, one entry per CDR3 protein. This sample carries around 220,000 distinct CDR3 sequences, about a sixth of them seen once, and the ten largest clones take 40% to 50%. What was sequenced was blood, either unsorted or a sorted T cell fraction (not recorded which). The TCR originated in a male donor with ankylosing spondylitis. The chain combines TRBV4-3 with TRBJ2-5; 8 bases align to TRBD2. The CDR3 DNA follows: TGCGCCAGCAGCCAAGATCTATCGCTCGGGGGGGTAGCCCAAGAGACCCAGTACTTC. This sequence encodes CASSQDLSLGGVAQETQYF.